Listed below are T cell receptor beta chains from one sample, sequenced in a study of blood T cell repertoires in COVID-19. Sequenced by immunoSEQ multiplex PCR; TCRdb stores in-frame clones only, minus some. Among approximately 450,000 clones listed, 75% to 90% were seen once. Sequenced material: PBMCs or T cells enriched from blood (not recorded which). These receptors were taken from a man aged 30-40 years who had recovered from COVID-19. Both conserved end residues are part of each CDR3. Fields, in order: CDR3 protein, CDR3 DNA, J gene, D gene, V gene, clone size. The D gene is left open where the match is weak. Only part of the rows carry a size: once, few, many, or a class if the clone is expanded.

CASSLATGAYNSPLHF,TGCGCCAGCAGCTTGGCCACGGGAGCCTATAATTCACCCCTCCACTTT,TRBJ1-6,.,TRBV5-1,.
CASTPYREIYGYTF,TGTGCCAGCACACCCTACAGGGAAATCTATGGCTACACCTTC,TRBJ1-2,.,TRBV28,.
CATSQGSPPETQYF,TGTGCCACCAGTCAAGGTAGCCCTCCGGAGACCCAGTACTTC,TRBJ2-5,.,TRBV24-1,.
CASSQSTGEWADTQYF,TGCGCCAGCAGTCAGTCGACAGGGGAGTGGGCAGATACGCAGTATTTT,TRBJ2-3,TRBD1,TRBV23-1,.
CASSSNGGEQYF,TGTGCCAGTAGTTCAAACGGAGGCGAGCAGTACTTC,TRBJ2-7,.,TRBV19,many
CASRETGQDGYTF,TGTGCCAGTAGAGAAACCGGACAGGATGGCTACACCTTC,TRBJ1-2,TRBD1,TRBV19,.
CASSLQGLAGNDGELFF,TGTGCCAGCTCACTACAGGGACTAGCGGGAAATGACGGGGAGCTGTTTTTT,TRBJ2-2,TRBD2,TRBV18,.
CAWSPQGYQPQHF,TGTGCCTGGAGTCCACAGGGTTATCAGCCCCAGCATTTT,TRBJ1-5,.,TRBV30,.
CASRPLDRATSTGELFF,TGTGCCAGCAGACCCCTCGACAGGGCAACGAGCACCGGGGAGCTGTTTTTT,TRBJ2-2,TRBD1,TRBV27,.
CASSSTGTFYMDTIYF,TGTGCCAGCTCATCGACAGGGACCTTCTATATGGACACCATATATTTT,TRBJ1-3,TRBD1,TRBV18,.
CASSQGDTQETQYF,TGTGCCAGCAGCCAGGGAGATACCCAAGAGACCCAGTACTTC,TRBJ2-5,.,TRBV3-1/TRBV3-2,.
CASSFGTDSGNTIYF,TGTGCCAGCAGCTTCGGGACAGACTCTGGAAACACCATATATTTT,TRBJ1-3,TRBD1,TRBV5-4,.
CASSPFSGSSYEQYF,TGTGCCAGCAGTCCCTTTAGCGGGAGCTCCTACGAGCAGTACTTC,TRBJ2-7,TRBD2,TRBV28,.
CAWSVTAYEQYF,TGTGCCTGGAGTGTAACAGCCTACGAGCAGTACTTC,TRBJ2-7,.,TRBV30,.
CASSYSTGGDYGYTF,TGTGCCAGCAGTTACTCGACAGGGGGAGACTATGGCTACACCTTC,TRBJ1-2,TRBD1,TRBV6-5,few
CASSLRGETQYF,TGTGCCAGCAGCCTACGGGGAGAGACCCAGTACTTC,TRBJ2-5,.,TRBV7-9,.